A selection of T cell receptor beta chains follows, all from one sample in a study of identical twins. Via MiXCR, TCRdb re-called the 5' RACE reads, giving one row per CDR3 protein. This table has around 680,000 distinct CDR3 sequences, around 8.3% appearing once. This sample also appeared in a second study, on yellow fever vaccine responses in identical twins.

Specimen: PBMCs. These receptors were obtained from a woman between 18 and 30 years old in good health. Both conserved end residues are trimmed from each CDR3. Each record gives: J gene, V gene, CDR3 protein.

TRBJ1-5 | TRBV3-1 | ASSLGSRESQPQH
TRBJ2-1 | TRBV2 | ASSELAGLPYNEQF
TRBJ2-7 | TRBV12-3/TRBV12-4 | ASSPRTSGPYEQY
TRBJ2-3 | TRBV29-1 | SGGLYTDTQY
TRBJ2-7 | TRBV6-2/TRBV6-3 | ASSFQGVPSYEQY
TRBJ2-2 | TRBV3-1 | ASSSPFSTNTGELF
TRBJ2-5 | TRBV7-2 | ASSVRVPRGETQY
TRBJ1-2 | TRBV12-3/TRBV12-4 | ASRGVSGSNYGYT
TRBJ2-1 | TRBV12-3/TRBV12-4 | ASSIPGQGFEQF
TRBJ2-7 | TRBV6-1 | ASRRSRVISYEQY
TRBJ2-3 | TRBV10-3 | AISEPLAANTDTQY
TRBJ2-7 | TRBV11-2 | ASSSNREYEQY
TRBJ2-7 | TRBV27 | ASSQNREQY
TRBJ1-1 | TRBV28 | ASSSRSANTEAF
TRBJ2-2 | TRBV6-5 | ASSYSGALAGELF
TRBJ2-1 | TRBV3-1 | ASSPAGLAGGEQF
TRBJ2-7 | TRBV5-1 | ASSLEIPNSYEQY
TRBJ2-5 | TRBV9 | ASSVGTGTSKETQY
TRBJ2-3 | TRBV20-1 | SARDPRGPVDTQY
TRBJ2-1 | TRBV28 | ASSFLGEPYNEQF
TRBJ2-7 | TRBV4-1 | ASSQDGGGTGEQY